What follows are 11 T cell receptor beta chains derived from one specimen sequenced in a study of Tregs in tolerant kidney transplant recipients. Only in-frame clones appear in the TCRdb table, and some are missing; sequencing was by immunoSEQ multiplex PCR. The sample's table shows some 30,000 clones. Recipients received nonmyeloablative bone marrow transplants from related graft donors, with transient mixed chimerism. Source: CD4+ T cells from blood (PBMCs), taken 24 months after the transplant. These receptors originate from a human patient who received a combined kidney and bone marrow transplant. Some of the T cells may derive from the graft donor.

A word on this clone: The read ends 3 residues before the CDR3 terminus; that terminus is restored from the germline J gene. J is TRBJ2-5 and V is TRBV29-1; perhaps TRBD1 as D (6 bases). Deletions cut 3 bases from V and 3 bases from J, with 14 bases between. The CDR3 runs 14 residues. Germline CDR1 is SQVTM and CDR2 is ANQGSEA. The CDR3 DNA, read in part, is TGCAGCGTTGATTCGTGGACAGACAAAGAGACC. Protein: CSVDSWTDKET. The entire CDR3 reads CSVDSWTDKETQYF.

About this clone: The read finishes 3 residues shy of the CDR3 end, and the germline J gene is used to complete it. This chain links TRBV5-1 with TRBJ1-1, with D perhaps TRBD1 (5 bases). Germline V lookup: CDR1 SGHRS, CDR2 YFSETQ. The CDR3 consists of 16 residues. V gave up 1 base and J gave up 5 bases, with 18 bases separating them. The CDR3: CASSLLGAPARTEAFF. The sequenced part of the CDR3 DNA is TGCGCCAGCAGCTTGCTTGGGGCCCCCGCGAGAACTGAA.

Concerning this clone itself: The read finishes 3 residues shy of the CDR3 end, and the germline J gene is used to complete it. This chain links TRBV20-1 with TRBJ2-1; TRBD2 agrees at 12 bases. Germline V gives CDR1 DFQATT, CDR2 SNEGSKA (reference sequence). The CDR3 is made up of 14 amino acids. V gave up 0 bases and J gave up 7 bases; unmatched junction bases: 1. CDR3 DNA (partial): TGCAGTGCTAGAGATCTAGCGGGAGGGAATGAG. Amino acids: CSARDLAGGNE. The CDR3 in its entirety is CSARDLAGGNEQFF.

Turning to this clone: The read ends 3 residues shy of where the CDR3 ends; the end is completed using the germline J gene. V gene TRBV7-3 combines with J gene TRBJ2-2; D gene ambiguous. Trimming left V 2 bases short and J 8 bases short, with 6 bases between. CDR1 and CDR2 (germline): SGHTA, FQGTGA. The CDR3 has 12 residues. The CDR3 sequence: CASSLGRGELFF. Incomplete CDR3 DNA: TGTGCCAGCAGCTTAGGCAGGGGGGAG.

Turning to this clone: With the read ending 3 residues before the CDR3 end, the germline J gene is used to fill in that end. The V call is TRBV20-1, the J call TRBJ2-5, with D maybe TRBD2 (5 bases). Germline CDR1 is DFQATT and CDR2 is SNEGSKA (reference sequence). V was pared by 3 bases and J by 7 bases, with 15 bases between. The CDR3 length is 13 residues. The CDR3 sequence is CSASGSGVGTQYF. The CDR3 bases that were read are TGCAGTGCTAGCGGGTCCGGGGTAGGGACC.

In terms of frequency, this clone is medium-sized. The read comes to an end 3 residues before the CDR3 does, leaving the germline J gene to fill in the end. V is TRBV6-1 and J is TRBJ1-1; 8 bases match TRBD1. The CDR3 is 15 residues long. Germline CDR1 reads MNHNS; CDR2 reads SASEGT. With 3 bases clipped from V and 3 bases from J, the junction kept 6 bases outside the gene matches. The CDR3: CASSDPQGAHTEAFF. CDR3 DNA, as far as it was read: TGTGCCAGCAGTGACCCCCAGGGGGCCCACACTGAA.

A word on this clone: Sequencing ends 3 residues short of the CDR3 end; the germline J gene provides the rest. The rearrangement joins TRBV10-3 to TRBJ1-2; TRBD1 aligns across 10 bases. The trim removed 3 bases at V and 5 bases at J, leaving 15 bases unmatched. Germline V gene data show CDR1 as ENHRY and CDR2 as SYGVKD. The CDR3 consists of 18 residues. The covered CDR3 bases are TGTGCCATCAGTGACCCCGGGACAGGGGACGGTCGAAGGTATGGC. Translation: CAISDPGTGDGRRYG. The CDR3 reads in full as CAISDPGTGDGRRYGYTF.

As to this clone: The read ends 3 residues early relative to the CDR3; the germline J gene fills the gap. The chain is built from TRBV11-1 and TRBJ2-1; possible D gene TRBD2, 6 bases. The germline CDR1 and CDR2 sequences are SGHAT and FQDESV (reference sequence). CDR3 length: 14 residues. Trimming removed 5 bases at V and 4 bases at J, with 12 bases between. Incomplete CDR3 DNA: TGTGCCAGCAGCCCCGGGCGGGGATACAATGAG. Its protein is CASSPGRGYNE. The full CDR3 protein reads CASSPGRGYNEQFF.

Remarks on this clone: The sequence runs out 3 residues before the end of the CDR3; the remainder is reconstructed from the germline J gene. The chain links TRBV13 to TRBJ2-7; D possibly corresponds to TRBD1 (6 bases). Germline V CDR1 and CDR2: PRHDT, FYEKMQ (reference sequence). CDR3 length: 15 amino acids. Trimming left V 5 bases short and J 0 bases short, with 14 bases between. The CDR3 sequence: CASSPNRQASYEQYF. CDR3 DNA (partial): TGTGCCAGCAGCCCCAACCGACAGGCCTCCTACGAG.

The CDR3 bases that were read are TGCGCCAGCAGTCGACAGGGGGGAACTGAA. Translation: CASSRQGGTE. The full CDR3 protein reads CASSRQGGTEAFF. This chain connects TRBV5-1 to TRBJ1-1, with 9 positions matching TRBD1. The CDR3 end lies 3 residues beyond the end of the read and is filled in from the germline J gene. The ends lost 5 bases at V and 5 bases at J; junction bases unmatched: 4. The CDR3 spans 13 residues. Germline values: CDR1 SGHRS, CDR2 YFSETQ. The full variable domain, rest sourced from reference TRBV5-1 and TRBJ1-1, is KAGVTQTPRYLIKTRGQQVTLSCSPISGHRSVSWYQQTPGQGLQFLFEYFSETQRNKGNFPGRFSGRQFSNSRSEMNVSTLELGDSALYLCASSRQGGTEAFFGQGTRLTVV.

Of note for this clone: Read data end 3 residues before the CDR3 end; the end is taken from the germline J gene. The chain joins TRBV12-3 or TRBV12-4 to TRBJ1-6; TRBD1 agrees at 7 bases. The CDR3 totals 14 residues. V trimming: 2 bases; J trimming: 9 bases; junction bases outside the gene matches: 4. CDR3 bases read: TGTGCCAGCAGTTTAACCCCAGGGGGTTCACCC. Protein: CASSLTPGGSP. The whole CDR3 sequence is CASSLTPGGSPLHF.